One and the same sample provided the 27 T cell receptor beta chains below, sequenced in a study of T cell responses to AZD1222 COVID-19 vaccine. The method was immunoSEQ multiplex PCR; TCRdb's version includes in-frame clones alone and lacks a portion of them. In the table there are 200,000 or so clones, roughly 92% of which are singletons. This sample comprised peripheral blood, obtained on day 0 of AZD1222 vaccination. The receptors were sampled from an adult in good health.

This clone has just one count. The chain links TRBV28 to TRBJ1-5, with D maybe TRBD1 (5 bases). The CDR3 has 17 amino acids. Trimming cost V 0 bases and J 0 bases, with 12 bases left between them. Germline assignment: CDR1 MDHEN and CDR2 SYDVKM. The DNA of the CDR3 is TGTGCCAGCAGTTTATGGTCCGGGACGGTTAGCAATCAGCCCCAGCATTTT. Translation gives CASSLWSGTVSNQPQHF.

The gene calls are TRBV9 and TRBJ1-1; D is undetermined. V lost 2 bases, J lost 0 bases, and 5 bases lay in between. Germline V CDR1 and CDR2: SGDLS, YYNGEE. This CDR3 contains 13 residues. CDR3 protein: CASSVSVNTEAFF. For the CDR3, the DNA is TGTGCCAGCAGCGTTTCGGTGAACACTGAAGCTTTCTTT.

CDR3 in DNA: TGTGCCAGCAGTGACCAGGAGGGATTCTACAATGAGCAGTTCTTC. Residues: CASSDQEGFYNEQFF. The chain joins TRBV6-4 to TRBJ2-1; tentative D call: TRBD2 (6 bases). Germline loops: CDR1 MRHNA, CDR2 SNTAGT. The CDR3 consists of 15 residues. V was clipped by 2 bases and J by 3 bases, with 11 bases between them.

V and J are TRBV19 and TRBJ2-4, with 10 nucleotides matching TRBD1. Losses at the gene ends were 5 bases for V and 8 bases for J; bases not matched to a gene: 9. Germline CDR1 is LNHDA and CDR2 is SQIVND (reference sequence). CDR3 length: 15 amino acids. In nucleotides, the CDR3 is TGTGCCAGTAGTGCCCGGGACAGGGGAAGTGACATTCAGTACTTC. Its translation: CASSARDRGSDIQYF.

The V gene is TRBV6-5, the J gene TRBJ1-5, with D hard to call. Germline values: CDR1 MNHEY, CDR2 SVGAGI. This CDR3 region has 15 residues. Trimming cost V 0 bases and J 3 bases, with 9 bases left between them. The CDR3 DNA follows: TGTGCCAGCAGTTACTCGGTACTGGCCAATCAGCCCCAGCATTTT. This gives the protein CASSYSVLANQPQHF.

This clone was seen a single time. This sequence joins TRBV30 and TRBJ1-1; 7 bases fit TRBD1. CDR3 size: 12 residues. After removal of 7 bases from V and 4 bases from J, the junction contained 6 bases not matched to a gene. The germline V gene has CDR1 GTSNPN and CDR2 SVGIG (reference sequence). CDR3: CALTGSGTEAFF. The CDR3 DNA is TGTGCCTTGACAGGGAGTGGCACTGAAGCTTTCTTT.

V usage is TRBV6-1 and J usage is TRBJ2-7; TRBD1 agrees at 7 bases. Trimming removed 0 bases from V and 2 bases from J; junction bases left unmatched: 10. This CDR3 region has 17 residues. Looked up from germline, CDR1 is MNHNS and CDR2 is SASEGT. This chain's CDR3 is CASSEAFRGWGAYEQYV. DNA of the CDR3: TGTGCCAGCAGTGAAGCATTCAGGGGGTGGGGTGCCTACGAGCAGTACGTC.

The chain employs TRBV6-6 and TRBJ2-1; 7 bases are shared with TRBD2. V lost 7 bases and J lost 10; bases outside the gene matches: 10. This CDR3 spans 13 amino acids. Germline assignment: CDR1 MNHNY and CDR2 SVGAGI (reference sequence). Here the CDR3 reads CASIGRESTEQFF. CDR3 sequence (DNA): TGTGCCAGCATCGGGCGGGAGAGCACGGAGCAGTTCTTC.

The chain recombines TRBV3-1 (or the pseudogene TRBV3-2) with TRBJ1-1, with D hard to call. This CDR3 contains 14 residues. V was clipped by 4 bases and J by 4 bases, with 13 bases between them. Germline V gives CDR1 LGHDT, CDR2 YNNKEL (reference sequence). This CDR3 reads CASSPRAGSTEAFF. CDR3 nucleotide sequence: TGTGCCAGCAGCCCAAGGGCGGGGTCCACTGAAGCTTTCTTT.

This clone appeared once. Within the sample, other DNA sequences also encode this same CDR3. The rearrangement uses TRBV5-1 and TRBJ1-2; a possible D gene is TRBD1 (5 bases). Germline CDR1 reads SGHRS; CDR2 reads YFSETQ. This CDR3 is 15 amino acids long. V lost 0 bases and J lost 4, with 13 bases in between. CDR3 DNA sequence: TGCGCCAGCAGCTTGGGCCAGGGCGTGGGCTATGGCTACACCTTC. This encodes CASSLGQGVGYGYTF.

The chain employs TRBV5-4 and TRBJ2-7; 8 nucleotides line up with TRBD1. Trimming removed 3 bases from V and 2 bases from J; junction bases left unmatched: 4. CDR1 is SGHNT and CDR2 is YYREEE in the germline V gene (reference sequence). CDR3 length: 14 residues. The CDR3 sequence is CASSWGQAPYEQYF. Written as DNA, the CDR3 is TGTGCCAGCAGCTGGGGACAGGCCCCCTACGAGCAGTACTTC.

CDR3 loop: CASSLRETYEQYF. The CDR3 DNA sequence: TGTGCCAGCAGCTTAAGGGAAACCTACGAGCAGTACTTC. The V call is TRBV7-2, the J call TRBJ2-7; D call uncertain. This CDR3 spans 13 amino acids. The germline gives CDR1 SGHTA, CDR2 FQGNSA. Trimming stripped 2 bases from V and 2 bases from J, with 7 bases between.

The V gene is TRBV27, the J gene TRBJ1-1, with TRBD1 identical over 9 bases. Per germline, CDR1 MNHEY and CDR2 SMNVEV (reference sequence). Trimming at V came to 5 bases and at J to 11 bases, leaving 9 bases not matched to a gene. The CDR3 totals 13 residues. As DNA, the CDR3 is TGTGCCAGCAGTACGCCAACAGGGGGCAATGCTTTCTTT. This translates into CASSTPTGGNAFF.

The rearrangement links TRBV5-5 to TRBJ2-7; 11 nucleotides agree with TRBD1. This CDR3 contains 15 residues. Germline CDR1 is SGHKS and CDR2 is YYEKEE (reference sequence). With V trimmed by 5 bases and J by 1 base, 5 bases remained unmatched. CDR3 protein: CASRSGTGGSYEQYF. CDR3 nucleotides: TGTGCCAGCAGATCCGGGACAGGGGGTTCCTACGAGCAGTACTTC.

The rearrangement uses TRBV6-5 and TRBJ1-1; D is undetermined. Per the germline V gene, CDR1 is MNHEY and CDR2 is SVGAGI. The V gene lost 8 bases and the J gene lost 3 bases, with 16 bases spanning the gap. The CDR3 is 14 amino acids. Here the CDR3 DNA reads TGTGCCAGCTCAAGAAGGGCCGCGGACACTGAAGCTTTCTTT. Translating gives CASSRRAADTEAFF.

This rearrangement joins TRBV12-3 or TRBV12-4 to TRBJ2-2; TRBD1 is a possible D gene (5 bases). The CDR3 loop spans 13 amino acids. V gave up 7 bases and J gave up 5 bases, with 11 bases separating them. CDR3 in amino acids: CASNQRGTGELFF. The CDR3 nucleotides are TGTGCCAGCAACCAAAGGGGAACCGGGGAGCTGTTTTTT.

This chain links TRBV6-1 with TRBJ1-5, with D possibly being TRBD1 (5 bases). Between the trimmed V and J ends, which lost 1 base and 6 bases, there was a span of 10 bases. CDR1 is MNHNS and CDR2 is SASEGT in the germline V gene. The CDR3 is 14 residues long. The CDR3 DNA reads as TGTGCCAGCAGTGAAGGGGGTGGGGCTCAGCCCCAGCATTTT. Translated: CASSEGGGAQPQHF.

The chain recombines TRBV6-5 with TRBJ1-2; no reliable D call. The CDR3 consists of 14 residues. The V gene's germline CDR1 is MNHEY and CDR2 SVGAGI. Trimming stripped 2 bases from V and 4 bases from J, with 11 bases between. The CDR3 sequence is CASSYQLGSYGYTF. The CDR3 DNA is TGTGCCAGCAGTTACCAGCTTGGATCCTATGGCTACACCTTC.

The chain joins TRBV27 to TRBJ2-2; 8 nucleotides line up with TRBD1. V lost 6 bases and J lost 0; bases outside the gene matches: 6. Germline V CDR1 and CDR2: MNHEY, SMNVEV (reference sequence). The CDR3 is made up of 16 amino acids. The CDR3 DNA reads as TGTGCCAGCAGCAGAGACAGGGGTTCGAACACCGGGGAGCTGTTTTTT. Translating it yields CASSRDRGSNTGELFF.

V usage is TRBV19 and J usage is TRBJ1-2; unclear D gene. V was pared by 7 bases and J by 6 bases, with 21 bases between. Per the germline V gene, CDR1 is LNHDA and CDR2 is SQIVND (reference sequence). CDR3 length equals 15 residues. In DNA form, the CDR3 reads TGTGCCAGTACCTCGGCCGGACCCCGAGGAGATGGCTACACCTTC. It encodes CASTSAGPRGDGYTF.

The chain combines TRBV12-5 with TRBJ1-2; D remains ambiguous. CDR1 is LGHNT and CDR2 is FRNRAP in the germline V gene. The CDR3 extends over 14 amino acids. Trimming pared 1 base from V and 1 base from J, leaving 7 bases between. CDR3 DNA: TGTGCTAGTGGTTTGGGCCACCTTAACTATGGCTACACCTTC. As protein: CASGLGHLNYGYTF.

The chain links TRBV19 to TRBJ2-3; 10 bases are a match to TRBD2. The CDR3 covers 15 residues. The V segment lost 4 bases and the J segment 0 bases; nucleotides outside the gene matches: 1. In germline, CDR1 is LNHDA, CDR2 SQIVND (reference sequence). DNA of the CDR3: TGTGCCAGTAGTAAGACTAGCGGGAGCACAGATACGCAGTATTTT. Translated, it gives CASSKTSGSTDTQYF.

This clone was recorded only once. The J gene is TRBJ1-4, the V gene TRBV7-6; the match to TRBD1 covers 10 bases. V trimming: 6 bases; J trimming: 2 bases; junction bases outside the gene matches: 3. Germline-derived CDR1 and CDR2 are SGHVS and FNYEAQ. There are 15 residues in the CDR3. Here the CDR3 DNA reads TGTGCCAGCAGACTGGGACAGGGGACTAATGAAAAACTGTTTTTT. Translating it yields CASRLGQGTNEKLFF.

The chain joins TRBV24-1 to TRBJ1-1; a weak D match, TRBD1 (6 bases). This CDR3 spans 14 amino acids. V was clipped by 3 bases and J by 6 bases, with 13 bases between them. Germline V lookup: CDR1 KGHDR, CDR2 SFDVKD. The CDR3 loop is CATSDGGAWAEAFF. DNA for the CDR3: TGTGCCACCAGTGATGGGGGGGCCTGGGCTGAAGCTTTCTTT.

The rearrangement uses TRBV7-8 and TRBJ1-1, with a weak D call TRBD1 (5 bases). The CDR3 contains 13 residues. V lost 1 base, J lost 6 bases, and 9 bases lay in between. From germline, CDR1 is SGHVS and CDR2 FQNEAQ. As DNA, the CDR3 is TGTGCCAGCAGCTTAGTAGGGGCGGCTGAAGCTTTCTTT. As protein: CASSLVGAAEAFF. The full variable domain, rest sourced from reference TRBV7-8 and TRBJ1-1, is GAGVSQSPRYKVAKRGQDVALRCDPISGHVSLFWYQQALGQGPEFLTYFQNEAQLDKSGLPSDRFFAERPEGSVSTLKIQRTQQEDSAVYLCASSLVGAAEAFFGQGTRLTVV.

The CDR3 coding sequence is TGTGCCAGCAGTTTACATGCAGGGGCTGGAAACACCATATATTTT. Translating it yields CASSLHAGAGNTIYF. This rearrangement joins TRBV28 to TRBJ1-3; possible D gene TRBD1, 6 bases. Germline assignment: CDR1 MDHEN and CDR2 SYDVKM. This CDR3 comprises 15 residues. The V end was cut by 2 bases, the J end by 2 bases, with 10 bases between.

V usage is TRBV6-5 and J usage is TRBJ1-1; tentatively, D is TRBD1 (5 bases). The CDR3 spans 16 residues. In germline, CDR1 is MNHEY, CDR2 SVGAGI. The V gene lost 0 bases and the J gene lost 5 bases, with 16 bases spanning the gap. The CDR3: CASSYSPLGHGTEAFF. The DNA for the CDR3 is TGTGCCAGCAGTTACTCGCCTCTGGGGCACGGGACTGAAGCTTTCTTT.